Only a few counts were recorded for the clone carrying this T cell receptor (beta chain). What it binds is unknown. V was pared by 4 bases and J by 5 bases, with 15 bases between. Germline V gene sequence: CDR1 SGHDT, CDR2 YYEEEE. The CDR3 spans 14 residues. Sequencing used immunoSEQ multiplex PCR; TCRdb keeps in-frame clones, though not all of them. There are 65,000 to 85,000 clones in the sample; approximately 86% occur only once, and around 2.5% lies in the top ten. The data stem from a study of OX40 agonist ivuxolimab in advanced cancers. Study-wide results and limits: There were, on average, more expanded clones in CD8+ T cells than in CD4+.

The chain employs TRBV5-6 and TRBJ2-5, with D maybe TRBD1 (6 bases). The TCR was taken from an adult with an advanced solid tumor such as melanoma, head and neck, liver or kidney cancer. Material: CD4+ or CD8+ T cells sorted from blood, obtained in a trial of the OX40 agonist ivuxolimab. DNA of the CDR3: TGTGCCAGCAGCGGAACAGGGTCGGGGGAGACCCAGTACTTC. It yields the protein CASSGTGSGETQYF.